This TCR beta chain was retrieved from a study of blood T cells in healthy people across ages. With a J-beta primer mix and a sample-barcoded 5' primer, a second PCR ran roughly 6 to 11 cycles. Tagging of each cDNA molecule was performed by a template-switch adaptor with 12 random nucleotides. MiXCR, applied by TCRdb to the 5' RACE reads, yields one record per CDR3 protein. The data show about 1.8 million distinct CDR3 sequences, about 50% seen once. The sample, around 9.9 milliliters of peripheral blood, was drawn from each donor. V dropped 4 bases and J dropped 8 bases, with 10 bases sitting between them. CDR1 SGHRS and CDR2 YFSETQ come from the germline V gene. The length of the CDR3 is 13 residues.

The receptor was derived from a middle-aged woman in good health. The rearrangement joins TRBV5-1 to TRBJ1-6; D possibly corresponds to TRBD1 (5 bases). Sequencing was carried out using blood. CDR3 protein: CASSPGADSPLHF. In DNA, the CDR3 is TGCGCCAGCAGCCCCGGGGCCGATTCACCCCTCCACTTT.